The 9 T cell receptor beta chains below were found in one sample sequenced in a study of cytomegalovirus exposure and HLA in healthy donors. This PCR relied on a set of 60 Vbeta primers and 13 Jbeta primers. Profiling relied on immunoSEQ multiplex PCR, and the TCRdb table lists in-frame clones only, not all of them. Recorded for this sample: 200,000 to 250,000 clones. The material sequenced was PBMCs. The receptors stem from a woman aged 25 to 39 in good health and CMV-seropositive.

The J gene is TRBJ2-5, the V gene TRBV6-1; D gene ambiguous. V lost 2 bases and J 4 bases, leaving 11 bases between the germline ends. The CDR3 totals 14 residues. Germline loops: CDR1 MNHNS, CDR2 SASEGT. Written as DNA, the CDR3 is TGTGCCAGCAGTGAAATTGGCAGGCCAGAGACCCAGTACTTC. This sequence encodes CASSEIGRPETQYF.

V is TRBV6-6 and J is TRBJ1-2; D is possibly TRBD1 (5 bases). This CDR3 spans 15 amino acids. Germline V gives CDR1 MNHNY, CDR2 SVGAGI (reference sequence). V was pared by 0 bases and J by 7 bases, with 15 bases between. The CDR3 nucleotides read TGTGCCAGCAGTTACTCGCTGGCCAGGGAGGCTGGCTACACCTTC. It codes for CASSYSLAREAGYTF.

The rearrangement uses TRBV6-1 and TRBJ2-7; 10 positions match TRBD2. The CDR3 is made up of 14 amino acids. Germline CDR1 reads MNHNS; CDR2 reads SASEGT. Trimming took 10 bases from V and 3 from J; bases not matched to a gene: 9. The CDR3 sequence: CATRTGLAFYEQYF. In DNA, the CDR3 is TGTGCCACCAGGACGGGACTAGCGTTCTACGAGCAGTACTTC.

This chain connects TRBV15 to TRBJ2-7; D is perhaps TRBD2 (5 bases). Germline values: CDR1 LNHNV, CDR2 YYDKDF (reference sequence). V shed 9 bases and J shed 4 bases, with 10 bases lying between them. The CDR3 contains 11 residues. CDR3 residues: CATSSGYEQYF. The CDR3, as DNA: TGTGCCACTTCTTCGGGATACGAGCAGTACTTC.

The CDR3 DNA reads TGTGCCAGCAGCCTTACAGGGGCGGGATACAATGAGCAGTTCTTC. Translating it yields CASSLTGAGYNEQFF. This chain uses TRBV2 with TRBJ2-1; D possibly corresponds to TRBD1 (7 bases). This CDR3 contains 15 residues. The V gene lost 6 bases and the J gene lost 4 bases, with 16 bases spanning the gap. Germline lookup yields CDR1 SNHLY and CDR2 FYNNEI.

The chain has TRBV11-2 and TRBJ2-1; D not resolved. Trimming shortened V by 4 bases and J by 9 bases, and 13 bases separated the two germline ends. The CDR3 spans 13 residues. The germline CDR1 and CDR2 sequences are SGHAT and FQNNGV. CDR3 in amino acids: CASSYKLFSEQFF. The CDR3 coding sequence is TGTGCCAGCAGCTATAAGTTATTTAGTGAGCAGTTCTTC.

With regard to this clone: One end of the junction varies from germline; a read error may be responsible. The chain has TRBV20-1 and TRBJ1-1; TRBD1 matches at 8 bases. In germline, CDR1 is DFQATT, CDR2 SNEGSKA (reference sequence). This CDR3 is 10 amino acids long. The CDR3 region is CSARDFTGGF. Written as DNA, the CDR3 is TGCAGTGCTAGAGATTTTACAGGGGGCTTT.

The CDR3: CASSPNRVLDNSPLHF. The CDR3 DNA reads TGTGCCAGCTCACCCAACCGGGTTTTGGATAATTCACCCCTCCACTTT. V usage is TRBV18 and J usage is TRBJ1-6; D gene ambiguous. The CDR3 is 16 residues long. Germline V gene sequence: CDR1 KGHSH, CDR2 LQKENI. V lost 3 bases to trimming and J lost 5 bases, with 14 bases between them.

The chain uses TRBV6-5 and TRBJ1-4; D call uncertain. This CDR3 comprises 12 residues. Germline V lookup: CDR1 MNHEY, CDR2 SVGAGI. V was shortened by 2 bases and J by 7 bases, with 5 bases between the two germline ends. The CDR3 loop is CASSYLGEKLFF. CDR3 nucleotide sequence: TGTGCCAGCAGTTACCTCGGTGAAAAACTGTTTTTT.